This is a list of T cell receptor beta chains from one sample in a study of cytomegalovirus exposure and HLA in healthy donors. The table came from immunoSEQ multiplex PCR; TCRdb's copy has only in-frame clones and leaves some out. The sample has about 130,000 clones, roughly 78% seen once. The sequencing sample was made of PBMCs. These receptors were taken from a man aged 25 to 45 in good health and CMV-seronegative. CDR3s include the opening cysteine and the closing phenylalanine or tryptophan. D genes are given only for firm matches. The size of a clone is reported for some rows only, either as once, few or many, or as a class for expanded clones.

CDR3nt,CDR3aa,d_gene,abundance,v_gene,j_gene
TGTGCCAGCAGCCTAAAACAGGGGGCTGGAAACATTCAGTACTTC,CASSLKQGAGNIQYF,TRBD1,NA,TRBV13,TRBJ2-4
TGCGCCAGCAGCCAAGAGTATTTAGGGGCCAAGAACACTGAAGCTTTCTTT,CASSQEYLGAKNTEAFF,NA,NA,TRBV4-3,TRBJ1-1
TGTGCCAGCAGCAGACCAGGACAGGGGAGGATTGGTGAAAAACTGTTTTTT,CASSRPGQGRIGEKLFF,NA,NA,TRBV21-1,TRBJ1-4
TGTGCCACCAGCAGAGAACCTAGCGGCCAAGAGACCCAGTACTTC,CATSREPSGQETQYF,TRBD2,once,TRBV15,TRBJ2-5
TGTGCCAGCAGTTCTAGGATCGGACTAGCGGGAGGTCCAAGCACAGATACGCAGTATTTT,CASSSRIGLAGGPSTDTQYF,TRBD2,NA,TRBV27,TRBJ2-3
TGCGCCAGCAGTGAGGGGCAGGGGAACTGGGAGCTGTTTTTT,CASSEGQGNWELFF,NA,NA,TRBV10-1,TRBJ2-2
TGTGCCAGCAGTTTGGACCTCCGACAGGGGGGCTATGGCTACACCTTC,CASSLDLRQGGYGYTF,TRBD1,NA,TRBV28,TRBJ1-2
TGTGCCAGCTCACCACGAGCGGGAGGGGACAATGAGCAGTTCTTC,CASSPRAGGDNEQFF,TRBD2,NA,TRBV18,TRBJ2-1
TGCGCCAGCAGCCAAGATCGGCAGGGAAGCTACGAGCAGTACTTC,CASSQDRQGSYEQYF,NA,NA,TRBV4-3,TRBJ2-7
TGTGCCAGCGCACTAGCGGGGGACCTGAATGAGCAGTTCTTC,CASALAGDLNEQFF,TRBD2,NA,TRBV2,TRBJ2-1
TGTGCCATCAGTGACACGGGACTAGCGACAGATACGCAGTATTTT,CAISDTGLATDTQYF,TRBD2,NA,TRBV10-3,TRBJ2-3
TGCGCCAGCAGCTTTACTCCGGGACAGGGGGCGCGGAACTATGGCTACACCTTC,CASSFTPGQGARNYGYTF,TRBD1,NA,TRBV4-1,TRBJ1-2
TGCGCCAGCAGCCAAGATGGGACAACTGGGGCCAACGTCCTGACTTTC,CASSQDGTTGANVLTF,NA,few,TRBV4-3,TRBJ2-6
TGCGCCAGCAGCCAATTCTCCCCGGGACTAGCGGGAGCAGGGAACTACGAGCAGTACTTC,CASSQFSPGLAGAGNYEQYF,TRBD2,NA,TRBV4-3,TRBJ2-7
TGCACCAGCAGCCAGACAAGACTAGCGGGAGGTTATGAGCAGTTCTTC,CTSSQTRLAGGYEQFF,NA,NA,TRBV1,TRBJ2-1